This is a list of T cell receptor beta chains from one sample in a study of somatic mutations in cytotoxic T cells in rheumatoid arthritis. Sequenced by immunoSEQ multiplex PCR; TCRdb stores in-frame clones only, minus some. The sample contains 15,000 to 20,000 clones, roughly four fifths of which appear only once. Sequencing was performed on CD8+ T cells sorted from blood. These receptors came from a woman aged 45 to 65 with rheumatoid arthritis. Each CDR3 is given with its conserved first and last residue. Each record gives: clone size, J gene, D gene, V gene, CDR3 protein, CDR3 DNA. The D gene is left open where the match is weak. Not every row has a clone size; where given, it reads once, few, many or a size class.

- TRBJ1-4 - TRBV6-5 CAPTNEKLFF TGTGCACCAACTAATGAAAAACTGTTTTTT
- TRBJ1-3 - TRBV7-9 CASSSPGVGRSPGNTIYF TGTGCCAGCAGCTCACCAGGCGTGGGCAGATCACCTGGAAACACCATATATTTT
- TRBJ2-2 - TRBV29-1 CSVLPTVNTGELFF TGCAGCGTCTTACCAACAGTGAACACCGGGGAGCTGTTTTTT
- TRBJ2-7 - TRBV6-1 CASSESASRLSYEQYF TGTGCCAGCAGTGAATCAGCCAGCCGCCTTTCCTACGAGCAGTACTTC
- TRBJ2-7 - TRBV9 CASSVDRDYYEQYF TGTGCCAGCAGCGTAGATCGGGATTACTACGAGCAGTACTTC
- TRBJ2-7 - TRBV5-6 CASSLSSYEQYF TGTGCCAGCAGCTTGTCGTCTTACGAGCAGTACTTC
- TRBJ2-7 - TRBV27 CASSFQQSYEQYF TGTGCCAGCAGTTTCCAACAGTCCTACGAGCAGTACTTC
- TRBJ2-3 - TRBV6-5 CASSPGAYTDTQYF TGTGCCAGCAGTCCTGGGGCTTACACAGATACGCAGTATTTT
- TRBJ1-1 TRBD1 TRBV2 CASEAGQGNTEAFF TGTGCCAGCGAAGCAGGACAGGGGAACACTGAAGCTTTCTTT
- TRBJ2-2 TRBD2 TRBV11-1 CASSLGGTIAGPTGELFF TGTGCCAGCAGCTTAGGGGGGACTATAGCGGGGCCTACCGGGGAGCTGTTTTTT
- TRBJ2-5 - TRBV13 CASSLAVETQYF TGTGCCAGCAGCCTGGCGGTGGAGACCCAGTACTTC
- TRBJ1-1 - TRBV14 CASSQGGELNTEAFF TGTGCCAGCAGCCAGGGGGGGGAACTGAACACTGAAGCTTTCTTT
- TRBJ2-6 - TRBV27 CASSLGGGANVLTF TGTGCCAGCAGTCTTGGAGGTGGGGCCAACGTCCTGACTTTC
few TRBJ1-2 TRBD1 TRBV6-1 CASSPDRDYGYTF TGTGCCAGCAGCCCTGACAGGGACTATGGCTACACCTTC
- TRBJ2-1 TRBD1 TRBV19 CASRTGADNEQFF TGTGCCAGTAGGACAGGGGCCGACAATGAGCAGTTCTTC
- TRBJ1-1 - TRBV6-1 CASSEGITEAFF TGTGCCAGCAGTGAAGGCATTACTGAAGCTTTCTTT
- TRBJ2-5 - TRBV15 CATSRGWGEETQYF TGTGCCACCAGCAGAGGATGGGGAGAAGAGACCCAGTACTTC
- TRBJ2-3 - TRBV27 CASSSPGLADTQYF TGTGCCAGCAGTTCACCGGGATTGGCAGATACGCAGTATTTT
- TRBJ2-6 - TRBV4-3 CASSQDQGGGANVLTF TGCGCCAGCAGCCAAGATCAGGGAGGTGGGGCCAACGTCCTGACTTTC
- TRBJ2-1 TRBD1 TRBV5-1 CASSLIQGPKLVYNEQFF TGCGCCAGCAGCCTCATACAGGGGCCGAAGCTCGTATACAATGAGCAGTTCTTC
- TRBJ1-5 - TRBV11-2 CASSFSGYQPQHF TGTGCCAGCAGCTTTAGTGGCTATCAGCCCCAGCATTTT
- TRBJ2-1 - TRBV7-3 CASSQGGGNEQFF TGTGCCAGCAGCCAGGGGGGGGGTAATGAGCAGTTCTTC
- TRBJ1-2 TRBD1 TRBV30 CAWSEGTGGGYGYTF TGTGCCTGGAGTGAGGGGACAGGGGGCGGCTATGGCTACACCTTC
- TRBJ2-7 - TRBV13 CASSSASYEQYF TGTGCCAGCAGCTCGGCCTCCTACGAGCAGTACTTC
- TRBJ2-7 TRBD1 TRBV4-3 CASSQALPLDRGYEQYF TGCGCCAGCAGCCAAGCTCTACCGTTGGACAGGGGATACGAGCAGTACTTC
- TRBJ2-1 - TRBV12-5 CASGLTNNEQFF TGTGCTAGTGGTTTGACCAACAATGAGCAGTTCTTC
- TRBJ2-7 - TRBV10-2 CASSLTGGGNEQYF TGCGCCAGCTCCCTGACAGGAGGTGGGAACGAGCAGTACTTC
- TRBJ2-1 - TRBV23-1 CASSPLEGGRGKGNEQFF TGCGCCAGCAGTCCCCTTGAGGGGGGACGGGGGAAAGGCAATGAGCAGTTCTTC
once TRBJ2-1 TRBD2 TRBV19 CASSPGLASYNEQFF TGTGCCAGTAGCCCGGGACTAGCTTCCTACAATGAGCAGTTCTTC
few TRBJ2-7 TRBD2 TRBV4-2 CASSQDGAGEIREQYF TGTGCCAGCAGCCAAGATGGGGCGGGAGAGATACGAGAGCAGTACTTC
- TRBJ2-7 TRBD2 TRBV11-3 CASSPREGPYEQYF TGTGCCAGCAGCCCAAGGGAGGGCCCCTACGAGCAGTACTTC
few TRBJ1-6 - TRBV5-4 CASSSGSLSPLHF TGTGCCAGCAGCTCGGGATCTCTTTCACCCCTCCACTTT
- TRBJ1-4 TRBD1 TRBV12-5 CASGLLNPGTDEKLFF TGTGCTAGTGGTTTACTCAACCCCGGGACAGATGAAAAACTGTTTTTT
few TRBJ2-7 TRBD1 TRBV5-5 CASSPFRGQGAYEQYF TGTGCCAGCAGCCCTTTCAGGGGACAGGGTGCCTACGAGCAGTACTTC
- TRBJ2-7 - TRBV5-5 CASSRPYRGRGEQYF TGTGCCAGCAGCCGACCCTATCGGGGGCGAGGCGAGCAGTACTTC
- TRBJ2-1 TRBD1 TRBV15 CATSDRDRGYSEQFF TGTGCCACCAGCGACCGGGACAGGGGGTATTCAGAGCAGTTCTTC
- TRBJ1-2 - TRBV5-6 CASSLSSTNYGYTF TGTGCCAGCAGCTTGTCTAGCACTAACTATGGCTACACCTTC
- TRBJ2-3 - TRBV6-5 CASSPRQVPTDTQYF TGTGCCAGCAGCCCTCGACAGGTCCCCACAGATACGCAGTATTTT
once TRBJ1-1 - TRBV2 CASRVRQNMNTEAFF TGTGCCAGCCGGGTTCGACAAAACATGAACACTGAAGCTTTCTTT
- TRBJ2-2 - TRBV7-2 CASSLSFGELFF TGTGCCAGCAGCTTATCTTTCGGGGAGCTGTTTTTT
- TRBJ2-1 - TRBV21-1 CASGRSNEQFF TGTGCCAGCGGGAGATCCAATGAGCAGTTCTTC
- TRBJ2-3 - TRBV5-6 CASSLGPGRADTQYF TGTGCCAGCAGCTTGGGCCCGGGAAGAGCCGATACGCAGTATTTT
few TRBJ1-5 - TRBV2 CASTPGRGINQPQHF TGTGCCAGCACACCAGGGAGGGGTATCAATCAGCCCCAGCATTTT
- TRBJ1-1 - TRBV4-1 CASSQLNLGGTEAFF TGCGCCAGCAGCCAACTAAACCTAGGAGGGACTGAAGCTTTCTTT
- TRBJ2-7 - TRBV6-5 CASSYSSGSNEQYF TGTGCCAGCAGTTACTCGTCAGGGTCTAACGAGCAGTACTTC
few TRBJ1-2 TRBD1 TRBV28 CASTLRQGNYGYTF TGTGCCAGCACTCTCCGACAGGGGAACTATGGCTACACCTTC
- TRBJ1-3 - TRBV2 CASSEMGDTSGNTIYF TGTGCCAGCAGTGAGATGGGGGATACCTCTGGAAACACCATATATTTT
- TRBJ2-1 - TRBV9 CASSVVVGSSYNEQFF TGTGCCAGCAGCGTAGTGGTAGGGAGCTCCTACAATGAGCAGTTCTTC
- TRBJ1-1 - TRBV5-1 CASSRGGNMNTEAFF TGCGCCAGCAGCCGCGGAGGCAACATGAACACTGAAGCTTTCTTT
once TRBJ2-2 - TRBV11-2 CASIPMTEITGELFF TGTGCCAGCATACCAATGACGGAGATCACCGGGGAGCTGTTTTTT
- TRBJ1-2 TRBD1 TRBV7-9 CASRPPGTGAYGYTF TGTGCCAGCAGACCCCCGGGGACAGGAGCATATGGCTACACCTTC
- TRBJ2-1 TRBD2 TRBV7-2 CASSPSGLNEQFF TGTGCCAGCAGCCCTAGCGGCCTAAATGAGCAGTTCTTC